This entry describes one TCR beta chain. As yet, its antigen is unknown. Sequencing of TCR beta was undertaken in CD8+ and CD4+ T cells derived from blood. Between the trimmed V and J ends, which lost 0 bases and 8 bases, there was a span of 10 bases. The germline V gene has CDR1 MNHEY and CDR2 SVGEGT. The CDR3 sequence is 13 residues long. These data belong to a study of CD8 T cells in Susac syndrome. As for the study in general: Within the group of sequenced Susac syndrome patients, roughly 6 had active disease and roughly eight were in remission.

Study-wide results and limits: It was acknowledged by the study that relatively few individuals were included in its TCR sequencing and HLA analysis.

Random hexamers were used to reverse transcribe the RNA input (roughly 0.5 to 1 ug). The CDR3 of TCR beta was amplified by immunoSEQ multiplex PCR across 54 Vbeta and 13 Jbeta. TCRdb processed the immunoSEQ multiplex PCR reads anew with MiXCR; each CDR3 protein has one entry. The table has about 210,000 distinct CDR3 sequences, approximately 94% seen once. This TCR was recovered from a human donor with Susac syndrome. V gene TRBV6-2 or TRBV6-3 combines with J gene TRBJ1-1, with a tentative D call TRBD1 (6 bases). The material sequenced was CD4+ T cells from PBMCs. DNA of the CDR3: TGTGCCAGCAGTTACTCGTCGGACAGCGAAGCTTTCTTT. Residues: CASSYSSDSEAFF.